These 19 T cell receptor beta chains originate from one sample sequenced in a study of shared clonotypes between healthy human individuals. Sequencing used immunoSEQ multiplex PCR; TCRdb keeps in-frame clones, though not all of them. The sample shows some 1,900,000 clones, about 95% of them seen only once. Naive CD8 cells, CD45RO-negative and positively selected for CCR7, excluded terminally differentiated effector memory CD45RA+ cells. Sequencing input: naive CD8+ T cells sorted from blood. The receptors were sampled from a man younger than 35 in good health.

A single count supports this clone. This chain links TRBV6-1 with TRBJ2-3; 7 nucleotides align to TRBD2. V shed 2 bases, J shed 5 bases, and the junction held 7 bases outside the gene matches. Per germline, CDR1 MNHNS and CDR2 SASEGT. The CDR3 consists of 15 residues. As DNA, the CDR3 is TGTGCCAGCAGTGAAAATCCGCGGGGGATAGATACGCAGTATTTT. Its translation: CASSENPRGIDTQYF.

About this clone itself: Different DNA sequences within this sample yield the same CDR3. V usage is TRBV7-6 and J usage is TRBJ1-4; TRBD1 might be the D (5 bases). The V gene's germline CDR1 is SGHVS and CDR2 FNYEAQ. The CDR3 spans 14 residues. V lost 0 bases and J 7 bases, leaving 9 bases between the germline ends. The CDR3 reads CASSLASGGEKLFF. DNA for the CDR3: TGTGCCAGCAGCTTAGCCTCCGGGGGTGAAAAACTGTTTTTT.

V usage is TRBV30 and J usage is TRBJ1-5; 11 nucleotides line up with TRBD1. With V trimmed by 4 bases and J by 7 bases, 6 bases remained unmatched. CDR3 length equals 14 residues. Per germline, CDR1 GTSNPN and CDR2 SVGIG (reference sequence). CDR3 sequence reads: CAWTPGQGEQPQHF. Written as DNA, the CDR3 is TGTGCCTGGACACCGGGACAGGGGGAACAGCCCCAGCATTTT.

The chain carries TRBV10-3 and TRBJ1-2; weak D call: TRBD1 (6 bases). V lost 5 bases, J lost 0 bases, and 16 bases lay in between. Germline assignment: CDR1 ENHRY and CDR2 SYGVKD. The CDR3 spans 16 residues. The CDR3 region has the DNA TGTGCCATCAGTTCACCAGACAGGATAGCTAACTATGGCTACACCTTC. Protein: CAISSPDRIANYGYTF.

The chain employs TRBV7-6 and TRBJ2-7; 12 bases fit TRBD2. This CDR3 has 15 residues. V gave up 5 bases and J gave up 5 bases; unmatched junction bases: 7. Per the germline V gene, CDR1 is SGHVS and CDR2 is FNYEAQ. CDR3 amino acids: CASSPGLAGTHEQYF. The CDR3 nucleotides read TGTGCCAGCAGCCCTGGACTAGCGGGAACCCACGAGCAGTACTTC.

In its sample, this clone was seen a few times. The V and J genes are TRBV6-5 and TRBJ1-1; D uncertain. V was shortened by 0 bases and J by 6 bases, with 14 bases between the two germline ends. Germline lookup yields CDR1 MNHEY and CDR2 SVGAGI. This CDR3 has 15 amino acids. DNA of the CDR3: TGTGCCAGCAGTTACTCGTTCGAGGGAATATCTGAAGCTTTCTTT. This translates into CASSYSFEGISEAFF.

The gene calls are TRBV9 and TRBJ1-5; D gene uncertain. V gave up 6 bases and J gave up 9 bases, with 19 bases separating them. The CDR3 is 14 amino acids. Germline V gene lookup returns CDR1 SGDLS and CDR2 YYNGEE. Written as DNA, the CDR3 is TGTGCCAGCACGGAAGGGCCAGGTGAGCCGCCCCAGCATTTT. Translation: CASTEGPGEPPQHF.

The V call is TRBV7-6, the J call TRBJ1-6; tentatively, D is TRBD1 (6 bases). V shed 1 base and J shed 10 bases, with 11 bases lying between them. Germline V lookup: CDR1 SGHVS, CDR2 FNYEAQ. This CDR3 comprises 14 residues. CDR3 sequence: CASSLEAGESPLHF. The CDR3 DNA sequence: TGTGCCAGCAGCTTAGAGGCAGGGGAATCACCCCTCCACTTT.

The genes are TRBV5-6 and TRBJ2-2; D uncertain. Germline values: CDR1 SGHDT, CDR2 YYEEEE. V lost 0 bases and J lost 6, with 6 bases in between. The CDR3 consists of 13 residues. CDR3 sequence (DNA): TGTGCCAGCAGCTTGGCGTGGGCCGGGGAGCTGTTTTTT. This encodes CASSLAWAGELFF.

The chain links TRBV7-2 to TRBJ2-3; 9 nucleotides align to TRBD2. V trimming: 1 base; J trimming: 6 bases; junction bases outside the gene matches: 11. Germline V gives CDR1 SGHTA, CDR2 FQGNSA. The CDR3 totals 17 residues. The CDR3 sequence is CASSLGLAEIEKDTQYF. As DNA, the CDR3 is TGTGCCAGCAGCTTAGGACTAGCGGAGATAGAAAAGGATACGCAGTATTTT. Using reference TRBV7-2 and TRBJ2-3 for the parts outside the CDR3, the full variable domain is GAGVSQSPSNKVTEKGKDVELRCDPISGHTALYWYRQSLGQGLEFLIYFQGNSAPDKSGLPSDRFSAERTGGSVSTLTIQRTQQEDSAVYLCASSLGLAEIEKDTQYFGPGTRLTVL.

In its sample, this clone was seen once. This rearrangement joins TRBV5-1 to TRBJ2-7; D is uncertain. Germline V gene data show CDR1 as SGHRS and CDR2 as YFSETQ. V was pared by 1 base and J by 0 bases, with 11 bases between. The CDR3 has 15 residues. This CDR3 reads CASSLWDYSSYEQYF. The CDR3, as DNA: TGCGCCAGCAGCTTGTGGGATTACTCCTCCTACGAGCAGTACTTC.

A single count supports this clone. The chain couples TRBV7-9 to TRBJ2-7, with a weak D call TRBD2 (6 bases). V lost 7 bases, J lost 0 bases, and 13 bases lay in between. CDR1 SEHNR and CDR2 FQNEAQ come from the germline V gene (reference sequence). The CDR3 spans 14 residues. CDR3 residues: CASTLPGGSYEQYF. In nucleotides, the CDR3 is TGTGCCAGCACCTTGCCCGGGGGCTCCTACGAGCAGTACTTC. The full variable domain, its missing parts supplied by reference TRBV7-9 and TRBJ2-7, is DTGVSQNPRHKITKRGQNVTFRCDPISEHNRLYWYRQTLGQGPEFLTYFQNEAQLEKSRLLSDRFSAERPKGSFSTLEIQRTEQGDSAMYLCASTLPGGSYEQYFGPGTRLTVT.

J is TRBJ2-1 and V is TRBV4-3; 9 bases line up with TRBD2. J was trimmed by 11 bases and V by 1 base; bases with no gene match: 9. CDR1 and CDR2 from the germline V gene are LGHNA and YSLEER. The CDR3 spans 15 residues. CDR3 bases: TGCGCCAGCAGCCAAGTTGGGTCTAGCGGGACTAAGCAGTTCTTC. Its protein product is CASSQVGSSGTKQFF.

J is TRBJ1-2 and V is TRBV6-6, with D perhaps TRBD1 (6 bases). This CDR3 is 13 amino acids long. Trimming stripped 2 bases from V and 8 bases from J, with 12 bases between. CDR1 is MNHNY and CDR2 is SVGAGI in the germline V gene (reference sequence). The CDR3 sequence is CASSYGGPGGYTF. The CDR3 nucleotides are TGTGCCAGCAGTTACGGGGGGCCTGGCGGCTACACCTTC.

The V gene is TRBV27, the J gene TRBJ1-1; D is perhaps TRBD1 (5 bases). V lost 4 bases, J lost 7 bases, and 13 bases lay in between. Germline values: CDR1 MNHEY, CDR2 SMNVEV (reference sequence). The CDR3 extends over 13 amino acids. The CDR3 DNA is TGTGCCAGCAGTTCTCATCGTAGGGGTGAAGCTTTCTTT. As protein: CASSSHRRGEAFF.

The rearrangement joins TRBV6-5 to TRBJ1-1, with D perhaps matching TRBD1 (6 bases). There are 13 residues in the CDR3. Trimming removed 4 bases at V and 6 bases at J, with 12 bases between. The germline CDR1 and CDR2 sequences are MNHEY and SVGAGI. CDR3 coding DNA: TGTGCCAGCAGTTTCCCCGGGGGGCCTGAAGCTTTCTTT. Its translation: CASSFPGGPEAFF.

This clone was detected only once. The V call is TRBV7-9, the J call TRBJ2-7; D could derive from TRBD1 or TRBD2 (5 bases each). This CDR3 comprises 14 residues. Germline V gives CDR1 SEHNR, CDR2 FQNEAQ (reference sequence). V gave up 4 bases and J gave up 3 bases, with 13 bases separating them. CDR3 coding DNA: TGTGCCAGCAGCTACCCGGGGCGCGGCTACGAGCAGTACTTC. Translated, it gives CASSYPGRGYEQYF.

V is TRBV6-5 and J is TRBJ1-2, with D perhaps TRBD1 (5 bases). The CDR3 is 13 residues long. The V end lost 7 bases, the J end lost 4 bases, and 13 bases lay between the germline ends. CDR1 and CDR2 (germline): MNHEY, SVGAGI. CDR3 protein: CASTLGVAYGYTF. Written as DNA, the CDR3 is TGTGCCAGCACCCTGGGGGTTGCCTATGGCTACACCTTC.

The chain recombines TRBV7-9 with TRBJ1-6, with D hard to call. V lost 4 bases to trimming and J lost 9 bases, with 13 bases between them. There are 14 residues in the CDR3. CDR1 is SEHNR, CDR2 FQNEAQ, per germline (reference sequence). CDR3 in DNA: TGTGCCAGCAGCTCCTTAAGCGTTACTTCACCCCTCCACTTT. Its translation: CASSSLSVTSPLHF.